Listed here is a single T cell receptor (beta chain). Its antigen is currently unknown. The data belong to a study of cytomegalovirus exposure and HLA in healthy donors. Study results and limitations: The study listed about 150 cytomegalovirus-associated TCR beta chains.

PCR was performed using 60 Vbeta and 13 Jbeta primers. TCRdb's table, derived via immunoSEQ multiplex PCR, lists solely in-frame clones and lacks some. The sample has around 150,000 clones, about 76% seen once; the top ten hold approximately 7%. Looked up from germline, CDR1 is SGDLS and CDR2 is YYNGEE. The CDR3 covers 16 residues. Trimming at V came to 4 bases and at J to 8 bases, leaving 13 bases not matched to a gene. V gene TRBV9 combines with J gene TRBJ2-1, with 9 nucleotides matching TRBD2. This TCR was sampled from a male donor in good health and CMV-seropositive. Sequencing used PBMCs. The CDR3 region has the DNA TGTGCCAGCAGCTCCCGCGGGGCGGGGGGGTTCCATGAGCAGTTCTTC. It is translated as CASSSRGAGGFHEQFF.